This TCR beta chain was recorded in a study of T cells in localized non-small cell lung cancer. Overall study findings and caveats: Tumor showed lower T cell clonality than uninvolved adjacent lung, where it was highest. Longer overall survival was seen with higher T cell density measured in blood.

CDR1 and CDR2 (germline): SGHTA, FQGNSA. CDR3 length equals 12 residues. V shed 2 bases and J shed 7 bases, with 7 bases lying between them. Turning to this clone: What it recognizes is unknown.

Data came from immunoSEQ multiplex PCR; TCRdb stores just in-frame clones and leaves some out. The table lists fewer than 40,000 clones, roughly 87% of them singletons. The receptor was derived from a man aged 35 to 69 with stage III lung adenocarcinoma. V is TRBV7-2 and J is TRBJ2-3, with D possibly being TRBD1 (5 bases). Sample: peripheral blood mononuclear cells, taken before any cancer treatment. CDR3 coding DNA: TGTGCCAGCAGCTTATCGGACAATACGCAGTATTTT. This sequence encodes CASSLSDNTQYF.